The 14 T cell receptor beta chains below come from one sample, sequenced in a study of T cell clonality in common variable immunodeficiency. Clones were sequenced by immunoSEQ multiplex PCR, and TCRdb holds only the in-frame ones, with some missing. This sample carries approximately 37,000 clones, none of them present only once. Sequenced input: peripheral blood mononuclear cells. The source of these receptors is a person aged 18 to 75 in good health.

In its sample, this clone was seen many times. One junction end does not reproduce the germline sequence, and a read error may be involved. The CDR3 goes on 3 residues after the read ends, and that part is filled in from the germline J gene. This sequence joins TRBV4-2 and TRBJ2-4, with TRBD2 matching 7 bases. Germline V gives CDR1 LGHNA, CDR2 YNFKEQ. This CDR3 has 15 residues. CDR3 region: CAGSQDSSGTNIQYF. The sequenced part of the CDR3 DNA is TGTGCCGGCAGCCAAGATTCGAGCGGGACGAACATT.

This clone came up many times. The sequence runs out 3 residues before the end of the CDR3; the remainder is reconstructed from the germline J gene. This chain joins TRBV20-1 and TRBJ2-3; the match to TRBD1 covers 9 bases. Germline CDR1 and CDR2: DFQATT and SNEGSKA (reference sequence). The CDR3 covers 15 residues. V shed 3 bases and J 0 bases; nucleotides not matched to a gene: 4. The CDR3 region is CSASGGQGSTDTQYF. CDR3 bases read: TGCAGTGCTAGCGGTGGACAGGGGAGCACAGATACG.

This clone was counted many times. The read comes to an end 3 residues before the CDR3 does, leaving the germline J gene to fill in the end. The chain links TRBV18 to TRBJ1-2; TRBD1 is a possible D gene (5 bases). Germline lookup yields CDR1 KGHSH and CDR2 LQKENI. This CDR3 region has 14 residues. Deletions cut 4 bases from V and 2 bases from J, with 11 bases between. CDR3 DNA (partial): TGTGCCAGCTCACTGCCGGACACCAACTATGGC. Translated: CASSLPDTNYG. The CDR3 in full is CASSLPDTNYGYTF. The full variable domain, rest sourced from reference TRBV18 and TRBJ1-2, is NAGVMQNPRHLVRRRGQEARLRCSPMKGHSHVYWYRQLPEEGLKFMVYLQKENIIDESGMPKERFSAEFPKEGPSILRIQQVVRGDSAAYFCASSLPDTNYGYTFGSGTRLTVV.

This clone has just a few counts. The read comes to an end 3 residues before the CDR3 does, leaving the germline J gene to fill in the end. This chain links TRBV19 with TRBJ2-3; TRBD2 might be the D (5 bases). The CDR3 consists of 14 residues. Germline V gene data show CDR1 as LNHDA and CDR2 as SQIVND (reference sequence). Trimming pared 2 bases from V and 5 bases from J, leaving 11 bases between. The covered CDR3 bases are TGTGCCAGTAGTATAAGAGGACTTGGAGATACG. Its translation is CASSIRGLGDT. The entire CDR3 protein reads CASSIRGLGDTQYF.

This clone was recorded many times. The sequence runs out 3 residues before the end of the CDR3; the remainder is reconstructed from the germline J gene. The genes are TRBV29-1 and TRBJ2-5, with D maybe TRBD1 (8 bases). Trimming left V 8 bases short and J 5 bases short, with 15 bases between. The CDR3 has 12 amino acids. CDR1 is SQVTM and CDR2 is ANQGSEA in the germline V gene. The CDR3 DNA, read in part, is TGCAGCACCAACAGGGGGGGGGAGACC. It yields the protein CSTNRGGET. The complete CDR3 sequence is CSTNRGGETQYF.

This clone occurred many times. The read terminates 3 residues ahead of where the CDR3 ends, so the germline J gene completes it. The chain employs TRBV20-1 and TRBJ2-5; possible D gene TRBD2, 5 bases. Deletions cut 0 bases from V and 4 bases from J, with 12 bases between. The CDR3 covers 14 residues. The germline CDR1 and CDR2 sequences are DFQATT and SNEGSKA (reference sequence). The CDR3 reads CSARDPGGRETQYF. CDR3 DNA, as far as it was read: TGCAGTGCTAGAGATCCGGGCGGGCGAGAGACC.

This clone was found many times. The read halts 3 residues ahead of the CDR3 end, with the missing end drawn from the germline J gene. The chain joins TRBV11-2 to TRBJ2-3, with D maybe TRBD1 (5 bases). The CDR3 runs to 14 residues. Germline V lookup: CDR1 SGHAT, CDR2 FQNNGV. Trimming left V 1 base short and J 1 base short, with 6 bases between. The CDR3 loop is CASSLVRGTDTQYF. Partial CDR3 DNA: TGTGCCAGCAGCTTAGTCAGGGGCACAGATACG.

This clone has just a few counts. The CDR3 region is CAWSGQGRMDTDTAFF. Incomplete CDR3 DNA: TGTGCCTGGAGTGGACAGGGGCGAATGGACACAGATACG. This chain uses TRBV30 with TRBJ1-1, with TRBD1 matching 8 bases. The CDR3 end falls 3 residues outside the read, so it is completed with the germline J gene. The length of the CDR3 is 16 residues. Looked up from germline, CDR1 is GTSNPN and CDR2 is SVGIG (reference sequence).

CDR3 residues: CASSRDYSFNEQFF. Partial CDR3 DNA: TGTGCCAGCAGCCGGGACTATTCTTTCAATGAG. The chain is built from TRBV11-2 and TRBJ2-1, with 7 nucleotides matching TRBD2. The read gets to within 3 residues of the CDR3 end, and the germline J gene fills in the rest. Germline V gene data show CDR1 as SGHAT and CDR2 as FQNNGV. The CDR3 has 14 residues. With V trimmed by 5 bases and J by 6 bases, 7 bases remained unmatched.

This clone was counted many times. The read ends 3 residues before the CDR3 terminus; that terminus is restored from the germline J gene. The chain has TRBV2 and TRBJ2-5; 8 positions agree with TRBD1. Germline CDR1 is SNHLY and CDR2 is FYNNEI. The junction had 4 bases not matched to a gene; V was cut back by 2 bases and J by 5 bases. The CDR3 runs 14 residues. The covered CDR3 bases are TGTGCCAGCAGTGAACAGGGGGCAACGGAGACC. It is translated as CASSEQGATET. The whole CDR3 sequence is CASSEQGATETQYF.

This clone was seen at least ten times. The CDR3 end falls 3 residues outside the read, so it is completed with the germline J gene. This chain links TRBV28 with TRBJ1-1; no clear D. Germline assignment: CDR1 MDHEN and CDR2 SYDVKM. The CDR3 length is 12 residues. V was clipped by 6 bases and J by 3 bases, with 8 bases between them. The CDR3 is CASRRLDTEAFF. CDR3 DNA (partial): TGTGCCAGCAGGAGGTTGGACACTGAA.

This clone was counted ten times or more. Read coverage stops 3 residues before the CDR3 terminus; the germline J gene supplies the remainder. The V and J genes are TRBV20-1 and TRBJ1-2; D unresolved. CDR3 size: 13 residues. Germline CDR1 and CDR2: DFQATT and SNEGSKA (reference sequence). The CDR3 sequence is CSARDFRKGGYTF. CDR3 bases read: TGCAGTGCTAGAGATTTTCGTAAAGGGGGC.

Concerning this clone: The DNA ends 3 residues before the CDR3 does, and the rest of the CDR3 is filled in from the germline J gene. The chain links TRBV19 to TRBJ2-7, with no clear D. Germline CDR1 reads LNHDA; CDR2 reads SQIVND (reference sequence). V dropped 4 bases and J dropped 2 bases, with 9 bases sitting between them. The CDR3 sequence is 13 residues long. CDR3 in amino acids: CASSNQAPYEQYF. The covered CDR3 bases are TGTGCCAGTAGTAACCAGGCGCCCTACGAG.

This clone showed up many times. The CDR3 extends 3 residues past the end of the read, so its final part is completed from the germline J gene. The chain links TRBV19 to TRBJ2-3; 10 bases agree with TRBD2. The CDR3 is made up of 15 amino acids. J was trimmed by 5 bases and V by 4 bases; bases with no gene match: 6. In germline, CDR1 is LNHDA, CDR2 SQIVND (reference sequence). CDR3 sequence reads: CASSTGLAVRDTQYF. The CDR3 bases that were read are TGTGCCAGTAGTACTGGACTAGCGGTTAGAGATACG. Variable domain in full (rest from reference TRBV19 and TRBJ2-3): DGGITQSPKYLFRKEGQNVTLSCEQNLNHDAMYWYRQDPGQGLRLIYYSQIVNDFQKGDIAEGYSVSREKKESFPLTVTSAQKNPTAFYLCASSTGLAVRDTQYFGPGTRLTVL.